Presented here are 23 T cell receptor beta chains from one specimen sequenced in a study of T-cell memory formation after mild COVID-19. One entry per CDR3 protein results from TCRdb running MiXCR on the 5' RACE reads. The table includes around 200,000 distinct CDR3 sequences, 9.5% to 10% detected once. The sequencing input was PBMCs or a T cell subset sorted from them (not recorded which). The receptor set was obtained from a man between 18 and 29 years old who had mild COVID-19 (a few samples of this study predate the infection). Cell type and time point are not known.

The CDR3 loop reads CATRRGSGDTYEQYF. As DNA, the CDR3 is TGTGCCACCCGACGGGGTAGCGGGGACACCTACGAGCAGTACTTC. The V and J genes are TRBV10-3 and TRBJ2-7; TRBD2 aligns across 8 bases. The CDR3 is made up of 15 amino acids. Losses at the gene ends were 10 bases for V and 2 bases for J; bases not matched to a gene: 13. The germline V gene encodes CDR1 ENHRY and CDR2 SYGVKD.

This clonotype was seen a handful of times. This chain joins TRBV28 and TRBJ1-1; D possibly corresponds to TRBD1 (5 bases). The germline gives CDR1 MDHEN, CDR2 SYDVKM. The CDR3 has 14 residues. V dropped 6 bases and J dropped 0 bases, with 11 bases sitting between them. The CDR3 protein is CASSGTFMNTEAFF. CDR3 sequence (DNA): TGTGCCAGCAGCGGGACGTTCATGAACACTGAAGCTTTCTTT.

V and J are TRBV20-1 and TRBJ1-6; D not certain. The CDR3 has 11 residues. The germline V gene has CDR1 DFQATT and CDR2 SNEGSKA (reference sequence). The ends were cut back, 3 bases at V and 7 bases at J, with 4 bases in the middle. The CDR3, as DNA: TGCAGTGCTAGGGAGAATTCACCCCTCCACTTT. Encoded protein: CSARENSPLHF.

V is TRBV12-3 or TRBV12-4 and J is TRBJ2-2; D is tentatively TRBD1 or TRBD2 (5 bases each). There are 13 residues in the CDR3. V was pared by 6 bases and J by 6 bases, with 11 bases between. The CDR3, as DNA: TGTGCCAGCAGACCGGTGGGGGCCGGGGAGCTGTTTTTT. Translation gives CASRPVGAGELFF.

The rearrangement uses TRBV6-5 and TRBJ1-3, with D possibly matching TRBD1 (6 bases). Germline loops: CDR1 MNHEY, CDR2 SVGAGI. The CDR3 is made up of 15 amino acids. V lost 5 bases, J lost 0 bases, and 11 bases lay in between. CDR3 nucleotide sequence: TGTGCCAGCAGTATAACAGGGCCCTCTGGAAACACCATATATTTT. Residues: CASSITGPSGNTIYF.

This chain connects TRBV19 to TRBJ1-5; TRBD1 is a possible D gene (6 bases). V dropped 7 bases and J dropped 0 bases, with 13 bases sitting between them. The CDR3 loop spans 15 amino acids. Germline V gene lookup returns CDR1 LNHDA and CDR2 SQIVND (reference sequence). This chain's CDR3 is CASTPRGLSNQPQHF. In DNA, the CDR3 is TGTGCCAGTACCCCACGGGGGCTTAGCAATCAGCCCCAGCATTTT.

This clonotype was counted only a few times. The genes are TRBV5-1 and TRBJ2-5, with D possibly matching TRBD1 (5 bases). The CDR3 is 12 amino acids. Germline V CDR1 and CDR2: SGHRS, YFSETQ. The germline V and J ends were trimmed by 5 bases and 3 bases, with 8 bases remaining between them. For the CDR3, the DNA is TGCGCCAGCAGTCAGACAGAAGAGACCCAGTACTTC. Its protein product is CASSQTEETQYF.

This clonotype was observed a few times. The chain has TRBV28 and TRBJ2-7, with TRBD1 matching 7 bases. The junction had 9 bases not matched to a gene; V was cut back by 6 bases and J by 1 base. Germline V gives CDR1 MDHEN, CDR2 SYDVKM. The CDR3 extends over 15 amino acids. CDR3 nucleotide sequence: TGTGCCAGCAGCCAACCCCGACAGGGATCCTACGAGCAGTACGTC. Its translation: CASSQPRQGSYEQYV.

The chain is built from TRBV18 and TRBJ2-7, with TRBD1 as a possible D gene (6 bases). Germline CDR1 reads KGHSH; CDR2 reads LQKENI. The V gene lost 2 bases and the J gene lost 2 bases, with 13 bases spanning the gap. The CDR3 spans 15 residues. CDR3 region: CASSPWAGDAYEQYF. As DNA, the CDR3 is TGTGCCAGCTCACCATGGGCAGGGGACGCCTACGAGCAGTACTTC.

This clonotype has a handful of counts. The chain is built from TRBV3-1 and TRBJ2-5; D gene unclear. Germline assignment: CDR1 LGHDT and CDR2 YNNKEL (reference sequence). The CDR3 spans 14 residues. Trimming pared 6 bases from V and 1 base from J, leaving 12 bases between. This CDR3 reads CASRPGQLQETQYF. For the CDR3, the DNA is TGTGCCAGCAGGCCGGGCCAACTCCAAGAGACCCAGTACTTC.

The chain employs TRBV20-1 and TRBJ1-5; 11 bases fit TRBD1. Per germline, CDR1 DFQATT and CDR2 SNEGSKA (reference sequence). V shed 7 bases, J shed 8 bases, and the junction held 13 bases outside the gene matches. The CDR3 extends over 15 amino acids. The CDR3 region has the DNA TGCAGTGGAGCCTCTCGGACAGGGGGCAAGGAGCCCCAGCATTTT. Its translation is CSGASRTGGKEPQHF.

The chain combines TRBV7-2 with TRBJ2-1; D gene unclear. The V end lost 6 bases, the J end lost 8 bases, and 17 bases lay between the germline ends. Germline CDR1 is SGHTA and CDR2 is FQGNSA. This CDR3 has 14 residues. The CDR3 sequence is CASRDVVLRDEQFF. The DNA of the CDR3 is TGTGCCAGCAGGGATGTGGTACTCCGGGATGAGCAGTTCTTC.

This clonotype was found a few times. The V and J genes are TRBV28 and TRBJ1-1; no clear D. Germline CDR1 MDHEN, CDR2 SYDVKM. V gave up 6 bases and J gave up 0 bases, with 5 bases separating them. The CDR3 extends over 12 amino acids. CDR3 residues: CASREMNTEAFF. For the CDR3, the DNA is TGTGCCAGCAGAGAAATGAACACTGAAGCTTTCTTT.

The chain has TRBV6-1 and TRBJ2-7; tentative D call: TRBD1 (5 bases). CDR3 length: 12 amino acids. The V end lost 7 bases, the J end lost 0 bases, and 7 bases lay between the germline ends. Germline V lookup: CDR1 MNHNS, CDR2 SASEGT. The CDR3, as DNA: TGTGCCAGCATGCAGGGCTCCTACGAGCAGTACTTC. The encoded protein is CASMQGSYEQYF.

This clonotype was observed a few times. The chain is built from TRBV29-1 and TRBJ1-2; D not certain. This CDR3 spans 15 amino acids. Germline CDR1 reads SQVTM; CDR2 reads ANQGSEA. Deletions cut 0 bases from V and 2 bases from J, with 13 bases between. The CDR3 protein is CSVEEAAGNNYGYTF. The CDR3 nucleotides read TGCAGCGTTGAAGAGGCCGCGGGTAACAACTATGGCTACACCTTC. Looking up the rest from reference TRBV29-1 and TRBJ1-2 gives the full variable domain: SAVISQKPSRDICQRGTSLTIQCQVDSQVTMMFWYRQQPGQSLTLIATANQGSEATYESGFVIDKFPISRPNLTFSTLTVSNMSPEDSSIYLCSVEEAAGNNYGYTFGSGTRLTVV.

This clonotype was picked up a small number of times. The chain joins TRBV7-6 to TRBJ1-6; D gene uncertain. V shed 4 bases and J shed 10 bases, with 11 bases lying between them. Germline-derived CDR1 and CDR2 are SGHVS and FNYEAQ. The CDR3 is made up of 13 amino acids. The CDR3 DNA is TGTGCCAGCAGCTCCGGAGAAAGCTCACCCCTCCACTTT. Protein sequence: CASSSGESSPLHF.

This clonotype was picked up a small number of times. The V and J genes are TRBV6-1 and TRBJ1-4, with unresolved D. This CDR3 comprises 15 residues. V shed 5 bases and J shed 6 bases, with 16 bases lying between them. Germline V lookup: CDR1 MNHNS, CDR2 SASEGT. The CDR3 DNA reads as TGTGCCAGCAGTAGAATGGGAGGCTTTGATGAAAAACTGTTTTTT. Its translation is CASSRMGGFDEKLFF.

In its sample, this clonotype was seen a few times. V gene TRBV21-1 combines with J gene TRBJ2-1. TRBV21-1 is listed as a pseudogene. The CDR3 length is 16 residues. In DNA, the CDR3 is TGTGCCAGCAGCAAAGCGCTCCGTCCGTTCTACAATGAGCAGTTCTTC. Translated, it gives CASSKALRPFYNEQFF.

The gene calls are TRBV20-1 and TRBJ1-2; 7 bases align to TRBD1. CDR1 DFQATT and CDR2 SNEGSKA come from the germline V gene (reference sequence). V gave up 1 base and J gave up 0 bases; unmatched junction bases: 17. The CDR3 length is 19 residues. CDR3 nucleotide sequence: TGCAGTGCTAGAGCCACGAGTGCCAGGGGGGACAGAGCTAACTATGGCTACACCTTC. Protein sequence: CSARATSARGDRANYGYTF.

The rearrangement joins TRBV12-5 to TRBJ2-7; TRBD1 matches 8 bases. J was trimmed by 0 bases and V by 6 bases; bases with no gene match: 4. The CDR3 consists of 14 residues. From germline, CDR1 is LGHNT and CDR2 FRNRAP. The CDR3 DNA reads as TGTGCTAGTGGACCCGGACAGGGCTCCTACGAGCAGTACTTC. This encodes CASGPGQGSYEQYF.

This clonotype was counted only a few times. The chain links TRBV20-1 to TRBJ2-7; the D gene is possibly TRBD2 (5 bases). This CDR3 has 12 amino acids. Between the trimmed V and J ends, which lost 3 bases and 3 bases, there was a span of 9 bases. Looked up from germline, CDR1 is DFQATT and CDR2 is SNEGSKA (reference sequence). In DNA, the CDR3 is TGCAGTGCTAGGAAGACTATCTACGAGCAGTACTTC. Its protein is CSARKTIYEQYF.

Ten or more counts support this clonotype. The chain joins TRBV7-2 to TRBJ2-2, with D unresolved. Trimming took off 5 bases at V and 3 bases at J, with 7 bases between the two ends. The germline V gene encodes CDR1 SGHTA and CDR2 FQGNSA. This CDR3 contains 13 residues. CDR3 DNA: TGTGCCAGCAGCCCTCAGGACACCGGGGAGCTGTTTTTT. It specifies CASSPQDTGELFF.

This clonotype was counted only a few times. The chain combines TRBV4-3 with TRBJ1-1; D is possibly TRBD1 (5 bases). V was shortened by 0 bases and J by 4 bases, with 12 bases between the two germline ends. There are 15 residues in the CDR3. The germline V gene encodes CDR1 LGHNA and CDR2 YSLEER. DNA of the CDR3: TGCGCCAGCAGCCAAGAGCCCGGGGCCGGCACTGAAGCTTTCTTT. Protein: CASSQEPGAGTEAFF.